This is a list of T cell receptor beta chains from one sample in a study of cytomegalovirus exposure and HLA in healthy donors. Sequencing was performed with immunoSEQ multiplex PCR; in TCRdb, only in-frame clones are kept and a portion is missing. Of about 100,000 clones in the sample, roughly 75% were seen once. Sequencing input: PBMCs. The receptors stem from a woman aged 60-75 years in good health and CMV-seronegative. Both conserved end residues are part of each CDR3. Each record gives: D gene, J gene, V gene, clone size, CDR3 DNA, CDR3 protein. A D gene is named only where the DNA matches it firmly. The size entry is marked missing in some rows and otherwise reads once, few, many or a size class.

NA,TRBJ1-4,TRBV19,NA,TGTGCCAGTAGTATAGCCCAACTGGCGTTTGGGCTGGTACAGGCTAATGAAAAACTGTTTTTT,CASSIAQLAFGLVQANEKLFF
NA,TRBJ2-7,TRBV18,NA,TGTGCCAGCTCACCTACTCCAACAGGGTTCTACGAGCAGTACTTC,CASSPTPTGFYEQYF
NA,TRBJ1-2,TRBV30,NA,TGTGCCTGGAGTGTACAGCAGTATGGCTACACCTTC,CAWSVQQYGYTF
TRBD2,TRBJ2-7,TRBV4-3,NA,TGCGCCAGCAGCCAAGATATTACTAGCGGACCCTTCCCTCCCTACGAGCAGTACTTC,CASSQDITSGPFPPYEQYF
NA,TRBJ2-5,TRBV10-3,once,TGTGCCATCAGTGGGGCCGGGGAAGAGACCCAGTACTTC,CAISGAGEETQYF
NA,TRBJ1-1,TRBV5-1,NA,TGCGCCAGCAGATATACGGGAAGCCTTGAAGCTTTCTTT,CASRYTGSLEAFF
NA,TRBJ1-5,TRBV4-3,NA,TGCGCCAGCAGCCAAGAAGAGGGGGTGGATCAGCCCCAGCATTTT,CASSQEEGVDQPQHF
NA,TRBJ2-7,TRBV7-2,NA,TGTGCCAGCAGCCAGGGGGGCACGAGCTCCTACGAGCAGTACTTC,CASSQGGTSSYEQYF
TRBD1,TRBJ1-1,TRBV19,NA,TGTGCCAGTAGAGAGGGGGCGAACACTGAAGCTTTCTTT,CASREGANTEAFF
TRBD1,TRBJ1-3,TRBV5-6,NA,TGTGCCAGCAGCTCTAGGGACAGGGCCACTGGAAACACCATATATTTT,CASSSRDRATGNTIYF
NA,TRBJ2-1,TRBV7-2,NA,TGTGCCAGCAGCTTAGATGGGCAGACCTACAATGAGCAGTTCTTC,CASSLDGQTYNEQFF
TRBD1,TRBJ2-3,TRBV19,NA,TGTGCCAGTAGGCTCCGGGACAGGGCTCGAGATACGCAGTATTTT,CASRLRDRARDTQYF
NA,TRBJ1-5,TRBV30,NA,TGTGCCTGGAGTGTACGGAGCAATCAGCCCCAGCATTTT,CAWSVRSNQPQHF
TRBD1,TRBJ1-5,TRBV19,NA,TGTGCCAGTAGTTATACAGGGGTAATCAATCAGCCCCAGCATTTT,CASSYTGVINQPQHF
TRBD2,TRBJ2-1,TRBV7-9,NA,TGTGCCAGCAGCCGGGGAGGGAGCTCCTACAATGAGCAGTTCTTC,CASSRGGSSYNEQFF
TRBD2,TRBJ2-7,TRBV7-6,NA,TGTGCCAGCAGTCCGGGGCTAGCGGGAGACGAGCAGTACTTC,CASSPGLAGDEQYF
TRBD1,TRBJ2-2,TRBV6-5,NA,TGTGCCAGCAGTTATGAGGACAGGGTGGCCGGGGAGCTGTTTTTT,CASSYEDRVAGELFF
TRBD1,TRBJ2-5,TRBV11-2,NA,TGTGCCAGCAGCCCTGGGCCCGGGACAGGGGGCGGAGAGACCCAGTACTTC,CASSPGPGTGGGETQYF
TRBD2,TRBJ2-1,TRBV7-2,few,TGTGCCAGCAGCCCCGGACTAGCGGGAGTGGATGAGCAGTTCTTC,CASSPGLAGVDEQFF
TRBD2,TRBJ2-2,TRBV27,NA,TGTGCCAGCAGTTCCCTCCTAGCGGGAGTAAACACCGGGGAGCTGTTTTTT,CASSSLLAGVNTGELFF
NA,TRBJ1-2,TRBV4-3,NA,TGCGCCAGCAGCCCTAACCCTGTAAGTGCCGGTGGCTACACCTTC,CASSPNPVSAGGYTF
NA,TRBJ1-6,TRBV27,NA,TGTGCCAGCAGTTTATTACAGCTAAATTCACCCCTCCACTTT,CASSLLQLNSPLHF
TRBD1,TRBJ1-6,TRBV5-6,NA,TGTGCCAGCAGTTTTTACCCGGGACAGATGACACCCCTCCACTTT,CASSFYPGQMTPLHF
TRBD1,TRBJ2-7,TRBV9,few,TGTGCCAGCAGCGGGACAGGCCCCAACGAGCAGTACTTC,CASSGTGPNEQYF
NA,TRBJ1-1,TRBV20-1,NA,TGCAGTGCTAGAGGGCCTTCTGAAGCTTTCTTT,CSARGPSEAFF
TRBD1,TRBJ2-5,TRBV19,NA,TGTGCCAGTAGAGCGCCGGGACAGGGTCGGGAGACCCAGTACTTC,CASRAPGQGRETQYF
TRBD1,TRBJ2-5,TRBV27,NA,TGTGCCAGCAGTACGACAGGGGGAGGTGAGACCCAGTACTTC,CASSTTGGGETQYF
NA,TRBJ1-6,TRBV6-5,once,TGTGCCAGCAGTTACTCGACCTCCTTGAGGAATTCACCCCTCCACTTT,CASSYSTSLRNSPLHF
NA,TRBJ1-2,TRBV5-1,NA,TGCGCCAGCAGCTTGGACAGGGACCATGGCTACACCTTC,CASSLDRDHGYTF
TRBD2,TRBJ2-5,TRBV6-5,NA,TGTGCCAGCAGTTACGGGGGGGACCAGTACTTC,CASSYGGDQYF
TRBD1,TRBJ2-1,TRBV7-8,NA,TGTGCCAGCAGCTCAGGGGGCCTGCTGGGCTCTTACAATGAGCAGTTCTTC,CASSSGGLLGSYNEQFF